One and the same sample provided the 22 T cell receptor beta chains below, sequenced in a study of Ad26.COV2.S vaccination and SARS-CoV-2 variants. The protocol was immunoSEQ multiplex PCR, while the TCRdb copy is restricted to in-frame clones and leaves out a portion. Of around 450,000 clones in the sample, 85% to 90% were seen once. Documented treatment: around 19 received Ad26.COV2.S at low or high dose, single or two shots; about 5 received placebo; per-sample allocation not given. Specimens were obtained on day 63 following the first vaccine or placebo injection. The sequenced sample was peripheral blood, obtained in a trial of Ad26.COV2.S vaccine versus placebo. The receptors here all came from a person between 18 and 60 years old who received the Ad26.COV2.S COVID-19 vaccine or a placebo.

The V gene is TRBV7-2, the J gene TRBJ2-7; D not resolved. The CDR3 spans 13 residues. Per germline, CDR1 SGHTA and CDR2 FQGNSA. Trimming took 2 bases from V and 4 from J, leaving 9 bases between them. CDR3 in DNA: TGTGCCAGCAGCTTAAGGGTGCGGTACGAGCAGTACTTC. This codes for CASSLRVRYEQYF.

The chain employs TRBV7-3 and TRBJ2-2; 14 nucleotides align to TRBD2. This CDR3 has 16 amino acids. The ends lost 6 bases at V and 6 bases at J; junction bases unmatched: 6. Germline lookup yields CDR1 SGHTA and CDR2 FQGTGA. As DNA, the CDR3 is TGTGCCAGCAGTCCGGGACTAGCGGGAGAGCCCGGGGAGCTGTTTTTT. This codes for CASSPGLAGEPGELFF.

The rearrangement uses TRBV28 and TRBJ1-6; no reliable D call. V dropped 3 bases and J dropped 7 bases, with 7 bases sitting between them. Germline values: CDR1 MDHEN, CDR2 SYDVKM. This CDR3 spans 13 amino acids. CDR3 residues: CASSFPGNSPLHF. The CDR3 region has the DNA TGTGCCAGCAGTTTCCCCGGGAATTCACCCCTCCACTTT.

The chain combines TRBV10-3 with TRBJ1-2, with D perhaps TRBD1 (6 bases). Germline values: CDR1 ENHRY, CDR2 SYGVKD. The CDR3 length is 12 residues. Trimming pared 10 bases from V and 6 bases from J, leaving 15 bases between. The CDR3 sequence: CANSQGRNGYTF. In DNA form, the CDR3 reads TGTGCCAACTCACAGGGTAGGAATGGCTACACCTTC.

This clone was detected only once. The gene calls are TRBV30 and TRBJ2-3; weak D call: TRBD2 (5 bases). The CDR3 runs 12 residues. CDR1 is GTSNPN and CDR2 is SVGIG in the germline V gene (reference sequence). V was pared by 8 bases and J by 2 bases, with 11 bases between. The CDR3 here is CARGGTTDTQYF. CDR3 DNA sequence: TGTGCCCGAGGAGGAACCACAGATACGCAGTATTTT.

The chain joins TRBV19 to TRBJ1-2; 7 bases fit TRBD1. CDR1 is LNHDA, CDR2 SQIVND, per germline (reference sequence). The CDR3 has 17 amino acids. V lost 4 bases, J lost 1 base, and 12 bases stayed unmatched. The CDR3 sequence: CASSTRTGWGVNYGYTF. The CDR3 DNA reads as TGTGCCAGTAGTACGCGGACAGGCTGGGGCGTTAACTATGGCTACACCTTC.

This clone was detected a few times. CDR3 residues: CASSFHHSSYEQYF. CDR3 coding DNA: TGTGCCAGCAGTTTCCACCATAGCTCCTACGAGCAGTACTTC. The chain has TRBV28 and TRBJ2-7; unclear D gene. The CDR3 totals 14 residues. V lost 3 bases to trimming and J lost 0 bases, with 9 bases between them. Germline V CDR1 and CDR2: MDHEN, SYDVKM.

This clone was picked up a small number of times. The CDR3 here is CATEWKGMPGELFF. The CDR3 DNA reads TGTGCCACCGAGTGGAAAGGGATGCCCGGGGAGCTGTTTTTT. This rearrangement joins TRBV5-4 to TRBJ2-2; D uncertain. The germline V gene has CDR1 SGHNT and CDR2 YYREEE (reference sequence). CDR3 size: 14 residues. The V and J ends lost 9 bases and 6 bases respectively, with 18 bases between them.

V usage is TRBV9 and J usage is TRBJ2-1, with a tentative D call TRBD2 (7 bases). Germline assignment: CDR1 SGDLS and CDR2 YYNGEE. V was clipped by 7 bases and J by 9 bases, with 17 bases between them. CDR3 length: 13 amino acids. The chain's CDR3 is CASSRGAPGEQFF. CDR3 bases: TGTGCCAGCTCCCGGGGGGCCCCTGGTGAGCAGTTCTTC.

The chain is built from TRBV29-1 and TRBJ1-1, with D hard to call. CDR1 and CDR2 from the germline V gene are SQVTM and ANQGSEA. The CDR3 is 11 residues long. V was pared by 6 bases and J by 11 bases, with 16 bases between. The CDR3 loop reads CSVPPPPVAFF. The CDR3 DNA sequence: TGCAGCGTGCCGCCTCCCCCCGTGGCTTTCTTT.

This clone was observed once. This chain's CDR3 is CASSSPGYGYTF. For the CDR3, the DNA is TGTGCCAGCAGCTCCCCCGGATATGGCTACACCTTC. The chain is built from TRBV11-2 and TRBJ1-2; the D is unclear. From germline, CDR1 is SGHAT and CDR2 FQNNGV. Trimming took 4 bases from V and 5 from J, leaving 8 bases between them. The CDR3 is made up of 12 amino acids.

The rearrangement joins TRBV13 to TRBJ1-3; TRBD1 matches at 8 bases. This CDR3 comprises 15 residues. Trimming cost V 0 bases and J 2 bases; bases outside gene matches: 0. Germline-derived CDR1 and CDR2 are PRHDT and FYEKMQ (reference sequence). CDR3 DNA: TGTGCCAGCAGCTTAGGGACAGGGGCTGGAAACACCATATATTTT. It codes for CASSLGTGAGNTIYF. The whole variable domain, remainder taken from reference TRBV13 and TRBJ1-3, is AAGVIQSPRHLIKEKRETATLKCYPIPRHDTVYWYQQGPGQDPQFLISFYEKMQSDKGSIPDRFSAQQFSDYHSELNMSSLELGDSALYFCASSLGTGAGNTIYFGEGSWLTVV.

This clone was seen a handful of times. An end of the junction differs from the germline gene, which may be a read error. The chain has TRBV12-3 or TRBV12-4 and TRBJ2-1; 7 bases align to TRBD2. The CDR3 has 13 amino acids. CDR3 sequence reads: CASSLTSGTKGVF. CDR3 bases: TGTGCCAGCAGTTTAACATCCGGGACTAAAGGAGTCTTC.

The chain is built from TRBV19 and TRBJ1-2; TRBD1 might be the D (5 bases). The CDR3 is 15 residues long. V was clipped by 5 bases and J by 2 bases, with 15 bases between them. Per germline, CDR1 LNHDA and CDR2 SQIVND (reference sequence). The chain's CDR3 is CASSDEGHQNYGYTF. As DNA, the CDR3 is TGTGCCAGTAGTGATGAAGGACACCAAAACTATGGCTACACCTTC.

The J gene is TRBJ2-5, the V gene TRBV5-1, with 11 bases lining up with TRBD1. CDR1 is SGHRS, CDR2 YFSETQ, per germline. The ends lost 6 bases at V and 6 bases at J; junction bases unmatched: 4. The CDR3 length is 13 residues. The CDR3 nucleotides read TGCGCCAGCACGGGACAGGGGGGAAAGACCCAGTACTTC. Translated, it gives CASTGQGGKTQYF.

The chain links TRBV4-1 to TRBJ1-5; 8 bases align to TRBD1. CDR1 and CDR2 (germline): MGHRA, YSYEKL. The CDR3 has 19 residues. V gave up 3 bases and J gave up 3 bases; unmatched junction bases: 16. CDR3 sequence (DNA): TGCGCCAGCAGCCACCGACCGGGACAGGTGGGGGGCCACAATCAGCCCCAGCATTTT. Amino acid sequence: CASSHRPGQVGGHNQPQHF.

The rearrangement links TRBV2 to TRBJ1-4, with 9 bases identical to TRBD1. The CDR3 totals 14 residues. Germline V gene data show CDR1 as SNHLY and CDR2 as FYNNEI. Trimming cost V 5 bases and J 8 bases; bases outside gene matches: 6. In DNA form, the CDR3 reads TGTGCCAGCAGTTCCGACAGGGGGAGGGAAAAACTGTTTTTT. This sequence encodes CASSSDRGREKLFF.

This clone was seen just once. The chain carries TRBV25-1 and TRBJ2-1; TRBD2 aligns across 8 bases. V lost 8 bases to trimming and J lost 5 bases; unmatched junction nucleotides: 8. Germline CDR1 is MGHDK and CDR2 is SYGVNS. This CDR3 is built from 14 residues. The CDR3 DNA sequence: TGTGCCAGCGGACTTGGTAGCGGGAACAATGAGCAGTTCTTC. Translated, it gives CASGLGSGNNEQFF.

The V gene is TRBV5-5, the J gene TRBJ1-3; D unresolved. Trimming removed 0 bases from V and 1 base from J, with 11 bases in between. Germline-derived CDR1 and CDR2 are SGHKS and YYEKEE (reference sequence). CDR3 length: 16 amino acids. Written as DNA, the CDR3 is TGTGCCAGCAGCTTGGTAACGGGTGGTTCTGGAAACACCATATATTTT. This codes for CASSLVTGGSGNTIYF.

CDR3 DNA sequence: TGTGCCAGCAGCGGGGGTGGACAGAACACTGAAGCTTTCTTT. It encodes CASSGGGQNTEAFF. The rearrangement joins TRBV9 to TRBJ1-1; D possibly corresponds to TRBD1 (5 bases). Germline-derived CDR1 and CDR2 are SGDLS and YYNGEE. The CDR3 has 14 amino acids. V lost 3 bases and J 1 base, leaving 10 bases between the germline ends.

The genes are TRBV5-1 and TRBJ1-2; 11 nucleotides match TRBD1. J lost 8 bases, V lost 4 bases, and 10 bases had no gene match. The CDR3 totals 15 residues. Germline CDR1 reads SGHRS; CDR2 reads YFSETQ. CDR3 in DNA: TGCGCCAGCAGCGCCGAAGGACAGGGGGCGCAGGGCTACACCTTC. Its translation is CASSAEGQGAQGYTF.

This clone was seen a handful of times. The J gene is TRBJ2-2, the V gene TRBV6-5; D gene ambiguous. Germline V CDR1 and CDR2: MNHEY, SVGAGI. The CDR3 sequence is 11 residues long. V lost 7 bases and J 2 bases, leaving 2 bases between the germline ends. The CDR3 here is CASTNTGELFF. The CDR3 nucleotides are TGTGCCAGCACCAACACCGGGGAGCTGTTTTTT.